Each of the 11 T cell receptor beta chains below was sequenced from the same sample in a study of cytomegalovirus exposure and HLA in healthy donors. Sequencing used immunoSEQ multiplex PCR; TCRdb keeps in-frame clones, though not all of them. This table holds under 300,000 clones, around 91% found once. Sample: PBMCs. The receptors originated from a woman between 18 and 30 years old in good health and CMV-seronegative.

The chain is built from TRBV5-1 and TRBJ2-3; 9 bases are a match to TRBD2. Germline values: CDR1 SGHRS, CDR2 YFSETQ. Trimming removed 3 bases from V and 2 bases from J; junction bases left unmatched: 7. The CDR3 covers 16 residues. The CDR3, as DNA: TGCGCCAGCAGCTCAGGGACTAGCCGGTCCACAGATACGCAGTATTTT. Protein sequence: CASSSGTSRSTDTQYF.

The genes are TRBV7-9 and TRBJ1-5; TRBD1 is a possible D gene (5 bases). Trimming pared 4 bases from V and 7 bases from J, leaving 20 bases between. Germline CDR1 reads SEHNR; CDR2 reads FQNEAQ (reference sequence). The CDR3 covers 16 residues. CDR3 in DNA: TGTGCCAGCAGCTCTAGCGGGGCCATGGGGTTCCAGCCCCAGCATTTT. It translates to CASSSSGAMGFQPQHF.

In its sample, this clone was seen once. V gene TRBV2 combines with J gene TRBJ1-1; TRBD1 matches 7 bases. The CDR3 loop spans 14 amino acids. V gave up 0 bases and J gave up 7 bases; unmatched junction bases: 5. The germline gives CDR1 SNHLY, CDR2 FYNNEI. The CDR3 DNA sequence: TGTGCCAGCAGTGAAGCGGACAGGCGCCTTGAAGCTTTCTTT. Translated: CASSEADRRLEAFF. The entire variable domain, with the rest obtained from reference TRBV2 and TRBJ1-1, is as follows: EPEVTQTPSHQVTQMGQEVILRCVPISNHLYFYWYRQILGQKVEFLVSFYNNEISEKSEIFDDQFSVERPDGSNFTLKIRSTKLEDSAMYFCASSEADRRLEAFFGQGTRLTVV.

This rearrangement joins TRBV10-3 to TRBJ1-1; D unclear. Trimming left V 5 bases short and J 6 bases short, with 7 bases between. Germline lookup yields CDR1 ENHRY and CDR2 SYGVKD. The CDR3 has 11 amino acids. The CDR3 reads CAISPGAEAFF. In DNA, the CDR3 is TGTGCCATCAGTCCCGGTGCTGAAGCTTTCTTT.

V usage is TRBV6-6 and J usage is TRBJ2-1; possible D gene TRBD2, 5 bases. CDR3 length: 13 amino acids. Trimming removed 3 bases at V and 5 bases at J, with 8 bases between. Looked up from germline, CDR1 is MNHNY and CDR2 is SVGAGI (reference sequence). The CDR3 reads CASSYGEHNEQFF. The DNA of the CDR3 is TGTGCCAGCAGTTATGGGGAGCACAATGAGCAGTTCTTC.

The chain couples TRBV2 to TRBJ1-4, with D possibly matching TRBD1 (5 bases). Germline CDR1 reads SNHLY; CDR2 reads FYNNEI. This CDR3 region has 17 residues. The ends were cut back, 1 base at V and 4 bases at J, with 16 bases in the middle. CDR3 in DNA: TGTGCCAGCAGTGAAGTCGGTCAGGGTTGGAGTAATGAAAAACTGTTTTTT. Translating gives CASSEVGQGWSNEKLFF.

The chain has TRBV2 and TRBJ1-5; D gene uncertain. Germline V gene lookup returns CDR1 SNHLY and CDR2 FYNNEI. Between the trimmed V and J ends, which lost 3 bases and 2 bases, there was a span of 17 bases. This CDR3 has 17 amino acids. CDR3 sequence reads: CASSELPGGFGNQPQHF. For the CDR3, the DNA is TGTGCCAGCAGTGAGTTGCCAGGTGGCTTCGGCAATCAGCCCCAGCATTTT.

DNA for the CDR3: TGCGCCAGCAGCACCCGACTGATAGCGGGGGCCAGCACAGATACGCAGTATTTT. Encoded protein: CASSTRLIAGASTDTQYF. The chain employs TRBV5-1 and TRBJ2-3; TRBD2 aligns across 9 bases. The CDR3 spans 18 residues. With V trimmed by 4 bases and J by 0 bases, 12 bases remained unmatched. Looked up from germline, CDR1 is SGHRS and CDR2 is YFSETQ.

The V and J genes are TRBV7-9 and TRBJ1-2; the D gene is possibly TRBD1 (6 bases). CDR3 length: 13 amino acids. CDR1 SEHNR and CDR2 FQNEAQ come from the germline V gene (reference sequence). The V gene lost 4 bases and the J gene lost 7 bases, with 13 bases spanning the gap. The CDR3 sequence is CASSSGTGFGYTF. The CDR3 DNA reads as TGTGCCAGCAGCTCAGGAACAGGGTTTGGCTACACCTTC.

The rearrangement uses TRBV11-3 and TRBJ1-2; D gene uncertain. Between the trimmed V and J ends, which lost 8 bases and 4 bases, there was a span of 20 bases. The CDR3 consists of 15 residues. The germline V gene has CDR1 SGHNT and CDR2 YENEEA. This CDR3 is CASGEPPIPLYGYTF. CDR3 coding DNA: TGTGCCAGCGGGGAGCCACCGATTCCACTCTATGGCTACACCTTC.

The chain has TRBV11-3 and TRBJ2-2, with D uncertain. The CDR3 is made up of 13 amino acids. CDR1 and CDR2 from the germline V gene are SGHNT and YENEEA. Trimming took off 2 bases at V and 5 bases at J, with 6 bases between the two ends. In DNA, the CDR3 is TGTGCCAGCAGCTTATCTGCGACCGGGGAGCTGTTTTTT. Amino acid sequence: CASSLSATGELFF.